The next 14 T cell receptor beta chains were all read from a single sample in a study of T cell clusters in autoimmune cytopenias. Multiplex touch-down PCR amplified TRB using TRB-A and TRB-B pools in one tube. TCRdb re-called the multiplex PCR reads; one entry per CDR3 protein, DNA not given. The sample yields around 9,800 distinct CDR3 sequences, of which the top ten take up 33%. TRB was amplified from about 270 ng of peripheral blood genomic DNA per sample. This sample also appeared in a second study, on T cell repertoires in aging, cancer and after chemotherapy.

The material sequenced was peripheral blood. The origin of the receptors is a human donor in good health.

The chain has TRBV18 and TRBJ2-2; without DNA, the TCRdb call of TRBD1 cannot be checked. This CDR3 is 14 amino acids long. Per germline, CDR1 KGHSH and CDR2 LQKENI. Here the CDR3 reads CASSLTGSTGELFF. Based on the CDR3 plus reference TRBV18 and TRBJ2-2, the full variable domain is NAGVMQNPRHLVRRRGQEARLRCSPMKGHSHVYWYRQLPEEGLKFMVYLQKENIIDESGMPKERFSAEFPKEGPSILRIQQVVRGDSAAYFCASSLTGSTGELFFGEGSRLTVL.

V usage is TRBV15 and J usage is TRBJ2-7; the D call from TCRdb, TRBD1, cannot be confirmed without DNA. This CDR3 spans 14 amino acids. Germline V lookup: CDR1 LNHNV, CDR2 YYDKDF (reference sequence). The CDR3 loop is CATSHWTGDYEQYF.

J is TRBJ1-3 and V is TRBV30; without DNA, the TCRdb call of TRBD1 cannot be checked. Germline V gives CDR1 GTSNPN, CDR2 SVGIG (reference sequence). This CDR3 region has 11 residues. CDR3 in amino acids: CAQRSGDTIYF.

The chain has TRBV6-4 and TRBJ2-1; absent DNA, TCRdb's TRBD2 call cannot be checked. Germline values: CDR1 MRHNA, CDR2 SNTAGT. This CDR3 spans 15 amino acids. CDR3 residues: CASSGDGTSGNEQFF.

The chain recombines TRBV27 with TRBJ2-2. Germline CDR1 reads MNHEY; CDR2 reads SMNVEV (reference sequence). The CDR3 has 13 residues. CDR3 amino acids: CASSRTDTGELFF.

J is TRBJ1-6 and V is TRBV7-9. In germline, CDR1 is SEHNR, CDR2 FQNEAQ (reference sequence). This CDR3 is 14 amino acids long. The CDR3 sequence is CASSLAPYNSPLHF.

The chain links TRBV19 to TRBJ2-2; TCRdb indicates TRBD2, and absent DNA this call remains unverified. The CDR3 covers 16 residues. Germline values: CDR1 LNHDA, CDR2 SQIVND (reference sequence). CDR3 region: CASSIIPVRTTGELFF.

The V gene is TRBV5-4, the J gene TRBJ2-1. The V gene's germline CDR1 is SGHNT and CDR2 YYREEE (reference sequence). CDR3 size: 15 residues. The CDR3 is CASSGGRGSYNEQFF.

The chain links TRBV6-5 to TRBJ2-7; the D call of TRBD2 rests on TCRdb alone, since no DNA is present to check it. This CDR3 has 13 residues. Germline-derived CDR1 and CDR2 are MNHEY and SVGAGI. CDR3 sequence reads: CASRGPSRGEQYF.

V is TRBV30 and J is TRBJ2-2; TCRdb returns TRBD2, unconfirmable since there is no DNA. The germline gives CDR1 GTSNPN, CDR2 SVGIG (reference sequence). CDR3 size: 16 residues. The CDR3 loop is CATRNGLAGLTGELFF.

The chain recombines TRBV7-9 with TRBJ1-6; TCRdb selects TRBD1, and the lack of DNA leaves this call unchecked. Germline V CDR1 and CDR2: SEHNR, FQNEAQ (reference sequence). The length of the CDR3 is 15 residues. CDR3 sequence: CASSRGGDRGSPLHF.

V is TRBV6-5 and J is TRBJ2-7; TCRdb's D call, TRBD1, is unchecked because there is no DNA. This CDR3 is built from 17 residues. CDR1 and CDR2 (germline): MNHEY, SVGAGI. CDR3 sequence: CASSRTATSSLWGEQYF.

CDR3 region: CASSEGYSNQPQHF. The J gene is TRBJ1-5, the V gene TRBV6-1. The CDR3 has 14 residues. Germline V CDR1 and CDR2: MNHNS, SASEGT.

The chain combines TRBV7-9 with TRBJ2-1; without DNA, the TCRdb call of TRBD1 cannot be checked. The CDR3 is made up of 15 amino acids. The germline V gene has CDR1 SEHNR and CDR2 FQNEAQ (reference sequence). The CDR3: CASSLRGGEIYEQFF.